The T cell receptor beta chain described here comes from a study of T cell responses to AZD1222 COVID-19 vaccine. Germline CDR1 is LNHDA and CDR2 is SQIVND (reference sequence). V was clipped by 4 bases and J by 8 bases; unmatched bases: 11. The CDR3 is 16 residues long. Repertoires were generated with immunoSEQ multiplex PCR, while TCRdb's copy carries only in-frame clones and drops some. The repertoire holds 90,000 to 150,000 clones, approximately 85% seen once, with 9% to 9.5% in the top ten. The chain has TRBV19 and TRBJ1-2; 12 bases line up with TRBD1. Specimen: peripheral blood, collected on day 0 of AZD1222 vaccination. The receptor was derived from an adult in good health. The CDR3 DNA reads TGTGCCAGTAGTAGGGGACAGGGGGCATCCAACGGGGGCTACACCTTC. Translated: CASSRGQGASNGGYTF.